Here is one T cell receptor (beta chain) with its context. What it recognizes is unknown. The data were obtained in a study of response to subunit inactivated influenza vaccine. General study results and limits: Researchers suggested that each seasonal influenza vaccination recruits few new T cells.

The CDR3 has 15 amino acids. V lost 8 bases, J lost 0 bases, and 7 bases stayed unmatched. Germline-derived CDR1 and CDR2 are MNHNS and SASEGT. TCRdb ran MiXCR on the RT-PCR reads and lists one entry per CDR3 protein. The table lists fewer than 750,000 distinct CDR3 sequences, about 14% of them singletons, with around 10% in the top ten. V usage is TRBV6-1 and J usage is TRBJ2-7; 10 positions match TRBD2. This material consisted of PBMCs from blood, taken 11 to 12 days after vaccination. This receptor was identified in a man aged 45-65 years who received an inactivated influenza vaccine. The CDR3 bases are TGTGCCAGCTCTTCAGGACTAGCGGTCTCCTACGAGCAGTACTTC. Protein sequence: CASSSGLAVSYEQYF.